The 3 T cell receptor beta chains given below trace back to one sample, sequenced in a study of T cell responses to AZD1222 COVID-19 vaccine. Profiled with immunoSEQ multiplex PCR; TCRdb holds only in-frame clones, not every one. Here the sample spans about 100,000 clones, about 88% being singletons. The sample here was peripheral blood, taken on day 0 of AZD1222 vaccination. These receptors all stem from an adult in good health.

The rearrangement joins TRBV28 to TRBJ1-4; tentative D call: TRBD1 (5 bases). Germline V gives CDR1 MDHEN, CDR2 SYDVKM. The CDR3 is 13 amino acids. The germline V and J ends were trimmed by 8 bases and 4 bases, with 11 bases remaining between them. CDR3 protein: CASGGGFNEKLFF. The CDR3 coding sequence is TGTGCCAGCGGGGGGGGGTTTAATGAAAAACTGTTTTTT.

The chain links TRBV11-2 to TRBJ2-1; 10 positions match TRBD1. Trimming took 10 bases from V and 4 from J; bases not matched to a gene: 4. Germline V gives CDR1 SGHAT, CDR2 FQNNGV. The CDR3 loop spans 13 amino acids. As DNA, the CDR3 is TGTGCCACCGGACAGGGGGAGTACAATGAGCAGTTCTTC. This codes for CATGQGEYNEQFF.

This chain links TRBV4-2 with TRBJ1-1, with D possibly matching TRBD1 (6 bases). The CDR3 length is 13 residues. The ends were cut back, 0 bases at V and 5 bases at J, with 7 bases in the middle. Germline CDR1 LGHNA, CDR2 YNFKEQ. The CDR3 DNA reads TGTGCCAGCAGCCAAGAGAGGGGGACTGAAGCTTTCTTT. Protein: CASSQERGTEAFF.